A single sample gave rise to the 32 T cell receptor beta chains below, sequenced in a study of T cell clonality in common variable immunodeficiency. The assay was immunoSEQ multiplex PCR, and TCRdb's table has in-frame clones only and misses some. In total the sample includes tens of thousands of clones, none of them seen once. Sequencing was performed on peripheral blood mononuclear cells. The receptors were sampled from a person aged 18 to 70 in good health.

This clone was observed many times. The chain's CDR3 is CSAGTGGSNQPQHF. The part of the CDR3 DNA that was read is TGCAGTGCTGGGACAGGGGGGAGCAATCAGCCC. The rearrangement links TRBV20-1 to TRBJ1-5, with 11 bases aligning to TRBD1. The sequence runs out 3 residues before the end of the CDR3; the remainder is reconstructed from the germline J gene. V shed 5 bases, J shed 1 base, and the junction held 1 base outside the gene matches. Germline loops: CDR1 DFQATT, CDR2 SNEGSKA (reference sequence). The CDR3 loop spans 14 amino acids.

A few counts support this clone. The sequence runs out 3 residues before the end of the CDR3; the remainder is reconstructed from the germline J gene. Distinct nucleotide sequences in the sample also encode this CDR3. The rearrangement uses TRBV7-2 and TRBJ1-2, with a possible D match to TRBD1 (6 bases). CDR1 is SGHTA and CDR2 is FQGNSA in the germline V gene. There are 14 residues in the CDR3. CDR3 bases read: TGTGCCAGCAGCTTAGCCCGGGCGGGGGGGCCA. It codes for CASSLARAGGP. The full CDR3 protein reads CASSLARAGGPYTF.

This clone showed up many times. The read ends 3 residues before the CDR3 terminus; that terminus is restored from the germline J gene. The rearrangement uses TRBV7-6 and TRBJ1-1, with D tentatively TRBD1 (6 bases). The CDR3 loop spans 12 amino acids. Germline CDR1 SGHVS, CDR2 FNYEAQ. The CDR3 here is CASSLEDSRAFF. The covered CDR3 bases are TGTGCCAGCAGCTTAGAGGACAGCCGA.

This clone was seen at least ten times. The read is 3 residues too short to cover the CDR3 end, so that end is filled in from the germline J gene. The genes are TRBV29-1 and TRBJ1-1; a possible D gene is TRBD1 (5 bases). The germline gives CDR1 SQVTM, CDR2 ANQGSEA. CDR3 length: 14 residues. V lost 5 bases and J 0 bases, leaving 13 bases between the germline ends. CDR3 DNA (partial): TGCAGCGTTCGACAGAACTACATGAACACTGAA. Its translation is CSVRQNYMNTE. The entire CDR3 sequence reads CSVRQNYMNTEAFF.

At least ten counts were recorded for this clone. The read halts 3 residues ahead of the CDR3 end, with the missing end drawn from the germline J gene. The V and J genes are TRBV7-8 and TRBJ1-1; 8 positions match TRBD1. Germline V gene sequence: CDR1 SGHVS, CDR2 FQNEAQ. This CDR3 has 11 amino acids. The sequenced CDR3 bases are TGTGCCAGCAGCTCGACAGGGGAT. It encodes CASSSTGD. The complete CDR3 protein is CASSSTGDAFF. Filled out from reference TRBV7-8 and TRBJ1-1, the complete variable domain reads GAGVSQSPRYKVAKRGQDVALRCDPISGHVSLFWYQQALGQGPEFLTYFQNEAQLDKSGLPSDRFFAERPEGSVSTLKIQRTQQEDSAVYLCASSSTGDAFFGQGTRLTVV.

This clone was observed at least ten times. CDR3 DNA (partial): TGTGCCAGTAGTAGGGGGCGCAACACTGAA. Amino acid sequence: CASSRGRNTE. The entire CDR3 protein is CASSRGRNTEAFF. The chain is built from TRBV19 and TRBJ1-1, with D possibly matching TRBD1 (6 bases). The read gets to within 3 residues of the CDR3 end, and the germline J gene fills in the rest. The V and J ends lost 4 bases and 2 bases respectively, with 8 bases between them. The CDR3 is 13 residues long. Germline V gene data show CDR1 as LNHDA and CDR2 as SQIVND (reference sequence).

This clone was observed a handful of times. The missing CDR3 end, 3 residues past where the read stops, is filled in from the germline J gene. The J gene is TRBJ1-2, the V gene TRBV7-9; 9 bases map to TRBD1. Germline-derived CDR1 and CDR2 are SEHNR and FQNEAQ (reference sequence). This CDR3 region has 15 residues. CDR3 sequence: CASSSGQGITYDYTF. CDR3 bases read: TGTGCCAGCAGCTCAGGACAGGGGATAACCTACGAC. The full variable domain, with the rest looked up from reference TRBV7-9 and TRBJ1-2, is DTGVSQNPRHKITKRGQNVTFRCDPISEHNRLYWYRQTLGQGPEFLTYFQNEAQLEKSRLLSDRFSAERPKGSFSTLEIQRTEQGDSAMYLCASSSGQGITYDYTFGSGTRLTVV.

This clone showed up many times. The missing CDR3 end, 3 residues past where the read stops, is filled in from the germline J gene. The rearrangement joins TRBV10-3 to TRBJ1-5; TRBD1 might be the D (5 bases). The V gene's germline CDR1 is ENHRY and CDR2 SYGVKD. The germline V and J ends were trimmed by 5 bases and 3 bases, with 8 bases remaining between them. CDR3 length: 13 amino acids. The CDR3 loop reads CAISKGINQPQHF. The CDR3 bases that were read are TGTGCCATCAGTAAGGGGATCAATCAGCCC.

This clone was seen repeatedly, ten times or more. Read data end 3 residues before the CDR3 end; the end is taken from the germline J gene. The chain carries TRBV12-5 and TRBJ1-6; the match to TRBD1 covers 7 bases. Germline V CDR1 and CDR2: LGHNT, FRNRAP. V was clipped by 3 bases and J by 9 bases; unmatched bases: 8. The CDR3 is made up of 15 amino acids. Partial CDR3 DNA: TGTGCTAGTGGTTTTACGACAGGGTTAACTTCACCC. Its translation is CASGFTTGLTSP. The entire CDR3 is CASGFTTGLTSPLHF.

This clone was seen many times. Other DNA sequences in this specimen translate into the identical CDR3. Here the CDR3 reads CASSIEGVAGNTIYF. CDR3 DNA (partial): TGTGCCAGTAGTATAGAAGGGGTAGCCGGAAACACC. The chain joins TRBV19 to TRBJ1-3; possibly TRBD1 for D (5 bases). The read comes to an end 3 residues before the CDR3 does, leaving the germline J gene to fill in the end. The CDR3 is 15 residues long. Trimming cost V 0 bases and J 4 bases, with 10 bases left between them. Germline values: CDR1 LNHDA, CDR2 SQIVND (reference sequence).

This clone was observed many times. From the germline J gene comes the end of the CDR3, since the read stops 3 residues before it. This chain joins TRBV6-2 or TRBV6-3 and TRBJ2-7; TRBD1 might be the D (5 bases). The CDR3 runs to 15 residues. Between the trimmed V and J ends, which lost 3 bases and 0 bases, there was a span of 12 bases. From germline, CDR1 is MNHEY and CDR2 SVGEGT. The CDR3: CASSYHQGSSYEQYF. Incomplete CDR3 DNA: TGTGCCAGCAGTTATCACCAGGGCAGCTCCTACGAG.

There are many counts of this clone. The CDR3 is cut off 3 residues early in the read; its end comes from the germline J gene. The chain couples TRBV7-8 to TRBJ1-5; tentatively, D is TRBD1 (5 bases). CDR3 length equals 16 residues. V dropped 1 base and J dropped 5 bases, with 15 bases sitting between them. CDR1 is SGHVS, CDR2 FQNEAQ, per germline. CDR3 region: CASSLVVGEPHQPQHF. Incomplete CDR3 DNA: TGTGCCAGCAGCTTAGTGGTAGGGGAACCGCATCAGCCC.

This clone was recorded many times. Coverage ceases 3 residues before the CDR3 finishes, and the germline J gene fills in the end. This chain uses TRBV20-1 with TRBJ1-4, with D possibly TRBD1 on 6 matching bases. The germline V gene encodes CDR1 DFQATT and CDR2 SNEGSKA (reference sequence). The CDR3 length is 12 residues. V lost 6 bases to trimming and J lost 7 bases, with 12 bases between them. The part of the CDR3 DNA that was read is TGCAGTGCGGACAAAGGGGGTGAAAAA. Translated, it gives CSADKGGEK. The CDR3, in full, reads CSADKGGEKLFF.

This clone showed up many times. The CDR3 end lies 3 residues beyond the end of the read and is filled in from the germline J gene. The rearrangement links TRBV30 to TRBJ1-2; 12 nucleotides match TRBD1. V shed 2 bases and J 6 bases; nucleotides not matched to a gene: 7. The CDR3 loop spans 15 amino acids. Germline CDR1 is GTSNPN and CDR2 is SVGIG (reference sequence). CDR3 sequence: CAWSRGGQGANGYTF. CDR3 bases read: TGTGCCTGGAGTAGGGGGGGACAGGGGGCAAATGGC.

Concerning this clone itself: The read ends 3 residues before the CDR3 terminus; that terminus is restored from the germline J gene. The chain combines TRBV19 with TRBJ2-1; 10 positions match TRBD2. V shed 3 bases and J 8 bases; nucleotides not matched to a gene: 7. The CDR3 is 15 residues long. Germline CDR1 LNHDA, CDR2 SQIVND (reference sequence). Incomplete CDR3 DNA: TGTGCCAGTAGTATCGAGCGGGGGGGCCACTATGAG. It encodes CASSIERGGHYE. The complete CDR3 sequence is CASSIERGGHYEQFF.

This clone was seen repeatedly, ten times or more. The CDR3 end falls 3 residues outside the read, so it is completed with the germline J gene. The V and J genes are TRBV11-2 and TRBJ2-5, with 7 bases aligning to TRBD1. The junction had 2 bases not matched to a gene; V was cut back by 5 bases and J by 2 bases. This CDR3 is 13 amino acids long. Germline V gives CDR1 SGHAT, CDR2 FQNNGV. The CDR3 bases that were read are TGTGCCAGCAGCCCGGGACAGCAAGAGACC. Its protein is CASSPGQQET. The full CDR3 reads CASSPGQQETQYF.

This clone was observed at least ten times. The sequenced fragment ends 3 residues before the CDR3 boundary, so the rest is inferred from the germline J gene. The chain combines TRBV7-6 with TRBJ2-7; 7 nucleotides align to TRBD1. V gave up 1 base and J gave up 4 bases; unmatched junction bases: 4. The CDR3 sequence is 14 residues long. CDR1 SGHVS and CDR2 FNYEAQ come from the germline V gene. This CDR3 is CASSLEQGSYEQYF. CDR3 DNA (partial): TGTGCCAGCAGCTTAGAACAGGGGAGTTACGAG.

This clone has ten or more counts. The CDR3 goes on 3 residues after the read ends, and that part is filled in from the germline J gene. This chain links TRBV30 with TRBJ1-1, with TRBD1 identical over 9 bases. The CDR3 is 13 amino acids. The germline V gene has CDR1 GTSNPN and CDR2 SVGIG (reference sequence). Trimming cost V 6 bases and J 1 base; bases outside gene matches: 3. CDR3 amino acids: CACDRGANTEAFF. The part of the CDR3 DNA that was read is TGTGCCTGTGACAGGGGGGCGAACACTGAA. The full variable domain, completed using reference TRBV30 and TRBJ1-1, is SQTIHQWPATLVQPVGSPLSLECTVEGTSNPNLYWYRQAAGRGLQLLFYSVGIGQISSEVPQNLSASRPQDRQFILSSKKLLLSDSGFYLCACDRGANTEAFFGQGTRLTVV.

This clone was recorded many times. The missing CDR3 end, 3 residues past where the read stops, is filled in from the germline J gene. This rearrangement joins TRBV30 to TRBJ2-7; D is uncertain. The CDR3 has 12 residues. Trimming removed 2 bases at V and 5 bases at J, with 10 bases between. The germline V gene has CDR1 GTSNPN and CDR2 SVGIG (reference sequence). CDR3 bases read: TGTGCCTGGAGTAAACACCTCGACGAG. This translates into CAWSKHLDE. The full CDR3 is CAWSKHLDEQYF.

This clone was seen only a few times. Germline is not matched at one junction end, which may reflect a read error. The read finishes 3 residues shy of the CDR3 end, and the germline J gene is used to complete it. The V and J genes are TRBV20-1 and TRBJ2-7; 9 nucleotides agree with TRBD2. The germline CDR1 and CDR2 sequences are DFQATT and SNEGSKA (reference sequence). The CDR3 has 17 residues. The DNA read from the CDR3 is TGCGGTGCCAGAGATAACGAGCGGAGCGGGGGGACCTACGAG. This sequence encodes CGARDNERSGGTYE. The entire CDR3 protein reads CGARDNERSGGTYEQYF.

This clone was detected many times. The CDR3 extends 3 residues past the end of the read, so its final part is completed from the germline J gene. The chain carries TRBV6-2 or TRBV6-3 and TRBJ2-7; unclear D gene. The CDR3 runs to 14 residues. V lost 6 bases to trimming and J lost 0 bases, with 12 bases between them. The germline V gene has CDR1 MNHEY and CDR2 SVGEGT. The CDR3 is CASSLTVASYEQYF. Incomplete CDR3 DNA: TGTGCCAGCAGCTTGACGGTAGCCTCCTACGAG.

This clone has at least ten counts. The CDR3 bases that were read are TGCAGTGCTAGTCCCTCCCACAGGGTTGAGCGGTTACGTAATGAAAAG. Translating it yields CSASPSHRVERLRNEK. In full, the CDR3 reads CSASPSHRVERLRNEKLFF. The chain employs TRBV20-1 and TRBJ2-2, with a possible D match to TRBD1 (6 bases). The DNA ends 3 residues before the CDR3 does, and the rest of the CDR3 is filled in from the germline J gene. The CDR3 is 19 residues long. The germline V gene encodes CDR1 DFQATT and CDR2 SNEGSKA (reference sequence).

Incomplete CDR3 DNA: TGTGCCAGCAGCTTAGAAGGGGGCGGCTATGGT. Protein product: CASSLEGGGYG. The CDR3 reads in full as CASSLEGGGYGQYF. This rearrangement joins TRBV7-9 to TRBJ2-4; 7 bases match TRBD1. The read falls 3 residues short of the CDR3 end, and the missing part is taken from the germline J gene. The CDR3 is made up of 14 amino acids. Germline CDR1 reads SEHNR; CDR2 reads FQNEAQ (reference sequence).

This clone appeared many times. The sequenced fragment ends 3 residues before the CDR3 boundary, so the rest is inferred from the germline J gene. The V call is TRBV11-3, the J call TRBJ2-3, with D maybe TRBD1 (6 bases). CDR3 length equals 12 residues. Trimming removed 4 bases at V and 6 bases at J, with 8 bases between. Germline assignment: CDR1 SGHNT and CDR2 YENEEA. This CDR3 reads CASSSQGDTQYF. Incomplete CDR3 DNA: TGTGCCAGCAGCTCCCAGGGGGATACG.

This clone was recorded at least ten times. The DNA ends 3 residues before the CDR3 does, and the rest of the CDR3 is filled in from the germline J gene. This rearrangement joins TRBV18 to TRBJ2-5; possible D gene TRBD2, 6 bases. Deletions cut 5 bases from V and 4 bases from J, with 8 bases between. CDR3 length equals 12 residues. The germline gives CDR1 KGHSH, CDR2 LQKENI. This CDR3 is CASSVRGETQYF. The sequenced CDR3 bases are TGTGCCAGCTCAGTGCGGGGAGAGACC.

At least ten counts were recorded for this clone. The read ends 3 residues before the CDR3 terminus; that terminus is restored from the germline J gene. The chain is built from TRBV6-1 and TRBJ1-4, with D tentatively TRBD1 (6 bases). Germline lookup yields CDR1 MNHNS and CDR2 SASEGT. The CDR3 is made up of 15 amino acids. V was pared by 3 bases and J by 3 bases, with 11 bases between. The CDR3 protein is CASSDRQDPNEKLFF. The DNA read from the CDR3 is TGTGCCAGCAGTGACCGACAGGACCCTAATGAAAAA.

This clone was detected ten times or more. With the read ending 3 residues before the CDR3 end, the germline J gene is used to fill in that end. The V gene is TRBV6-4, the J gene TRBJ1-2; D may be TRBD1 (5 bases). Per the germline V gene, CDR1 is MRHNA and CDR2 is SNTAGT. The CDR3 sequence is 19 residues long. Here the CDR3 reads CASSDSIQAGRNPLYGYTF. The CDR3 DNA, read in part, is TGTGCCAGCAGTGACTCGATTCAGGCAGGGCGAAACCCACTGTACGGC.

On this clone: The read comes to an end 3 residues before the CDR3 does, leaving the germline J gene to fill in the end. J is TRBJ2-2 and V is TRBV18, with D perhaps matching TRBD2 (5 bases). The length of the CDR3 is 18 residues. Germline CDR1 is KGHSH and CDR2 is LQKENI. Between the trimmed V and J ends, which lost 3 bases and 1 base, there was a span of 18 bases. The sequenced CDR3 bases are TGTGCCAGCTCACCGCCTCCCAGCCGGACTCTGAACACCGGGGAG. The encoded protein is CASSPPPSRTLNTGE. The entire CDR3 is CASSPPPSRTLNTGELFF.

The table lists this clone with many counts. The read ends 3 residues early relative to the CDR3; the germline J gene fills the gap. J is TRBJ1-2 and V is TRBV6-1; 10 positions agree with TRBD1. Germline V lookup: CDR1 MNHNS, CDR2 SASEGT. Unmatched junction bases numbered 1, after V lost 3 bases and J lost 6 bases. The CDR3 loop spans 13 amino acids. The part of the CDR3 DNA that was read is TGTGCCAGCAGTGAGACAGGGGGCCATGGC. Protein product: CASSETGGHG. The complete CDR3 sequence is CASSETGGHGYTF.

This clone was seen ten or more times. Read sequence stops 3 residues before the CDR3 end, and the germline J gene provides the missing end. The rearrangement uses TRBV29-1 and TRBJ1-2; D unresolved. The CDR3 length is 12 residues. Trimming removed 7 bases from V and 0 bases from J, with 9 bases in between. Germline CDR1 is SQVTM and CDR2 is ANQGSEA. The CDR3 sequence is CSARAANYGYTF. The DNA read from the CDR3 is TGCAGCGCGAGGGCAGCTAACTATGGC.

This clone showed up just a few times. From the germline J gene comes the end of the CDR3, since the read stops 3 residues before it. This chain joins TRBV7-8 and TRBJ1-3, with TRBD1 as a possible D gene (5 bases). Trimming shortened V by 6 bases and J by 0 bases, and 12 bases separated the two germline ends. This CDR3 is 15 amino acids long. Germline V gene data show CDR1 as SGHVS and CDR2 as FQNEAQ. CDR3 in amino acids: CASSPGHHSGNTIYF. The sequenced CDR3 bases are TGTGCCAGCAGTCCAGGACACCACTCTGGAAACACC.

A few counts support this clone. With the read ending 3 residues before the CDR3 end, the germline J gene is used to fill in that end. The rearrangement uses TRBV5-5 and TRBJ2-3, with a tentative D call TRBD2 (6 bases). CDR1 SGHKS and CDR2 YYEKEE come from the germline V gene (reference sequence). This CDR3 is 15 amino acids long. V was clipped by 4 bases and J by 2 bases, with 14 bases between them. The CDR3 reads CASSETDYLTDTQYF. The part of the CDR3 DNA that was read is TGTGCCAGCAGCGAGACGGACTACCTCACAGATACG.